Listed here is a single T cell receptor beta chain. The antigen is undetermined. Using immunoSEQ multiplex PCR, the repertoire was profiled, and TCRdb retains in-frame clones only, with some absent. The sample comprises around 26,000 clones, about 74% of which are singletons, and roughly 8.6% rests with the top ten. The V segment lost 5 bases and the J segment 4 bases; nucleotides outside the gene matches: 1. CDR3 length: 13 residues. Germline values: CDR1 MDHEN, CDR2 SYDVKM. This sample was taken from a study of PD-1 blockade in classical Hodgkin lymphoma. General observations from the study: It was CD4+ TCR diversity, not CD8+, that rose significantly by C4D1. Nothing has yet pinned down what causes the repertoire differences, possibly disease activity or prior therapy.

Autologous stem cell transplantation was followed by relapse in every patient, and brentuximab vedotin exposure varied. Sample: peripheral blood mononuclear cells (PBMCs), taken before the second cycle of nivolumab. The chain uses TRBV28 and TRBJ2-5; 10 bases fit TRBD2. The receptor was derived from a human donor with classical Hodgkin lymphoma. CDR3 loop: CASSPSGRETQYF. As DNA, the CDR3 is TGTGCCAGCAGTCCTAGCGGGAGAGAGACCCAGTACTTC.